A single T cell receptor beta chain is shown here with its context. Its recognized antigen is unknown. Within one base of it there is no much larger clone, and no base qualities were kept. The CDR3 numbers 13 residues from cysteine through phenylalanine. Just the 39-base CDR3 DNA is kept, in frame starting at base 1. V has 4 bases trimmed and J has 5 bases trimmed; junction bases matching no gene number 3. As encoded in the germline V gene (reference sequence), CDR1 is GTSNPN while CDR2 is SVGIG. This specimen belongs to a study of shared clonotypes between healthy human individuals (TCRdb year 2020). Some background on the complete study: A couple of women and a few men aged 18 to 49 years were included in the cohort. Per donor, leukapheresis produced somewhere between about 0.94 and 8.9 billion PBMCs. For each donor, three plates each were used for CD4 naive and CD4 memory, two plates were used for CD8 naive, and one plate was used for CD8 memory. Blood TCR repertoires of about 5 healthy adults were deeply sequenced to estimate repertoire size and the extent of clonotype sharing between individuals. Libraries were prepared and TCR repertoires were sequenced by different laboratories using diverse techniques, in order to increase sequencing depth and limit assay-specific biases. Study-wide findings and limitations: Pairwise subsampling led to the expectation that sequencing depth would affect the degree of clonotype sharing among donors. Compared with non-shared clonotypes, clonotypes shared by all four sorted-subset donors had higher generation probabilities. Larger estimated clonotype richness was generally found for naive subsets than for memory subsets. Sharing across a few donors was observed for about 5% of naive CD4, 3% to 3.5% of naive CD8, over 2% of memory CD4, and roughly 0.4% of memory CD8 clonotypes. Rarefaction of sorted-subset datasets indicated incomplete sequencing despite the large sequencing depth. Only blood was sampled, and tissue TCR repertoires likely differ from those in blood. Because the study included only a small number of donors, the genetic and exposure-history diversity represented was limited.

TCR CDR3 regions were amplified from genomic DNA by multiplex PCR using the deep immunoSEQ assay. For each cell subset, the extracted genomic DNA was distributed evenly across all wells of several immunoSEQ 96-well plates, and each plate served as one replicate. For sorted subsets, each replicate PCR was loaded with approximately 200 ng genomic DNA, equivalent to about 30,000 T cell genomes. Purified libraries were quantified with a Qubit 3.0 fluorometer, sized on a Bioanalyzer 2100, and re-quantified with the KAPA Library Quantification kit. Each immunoSEQ 96-well plate was sequenced on its own single-read 150-cycle Illumina NextSeq 550 flow cell. As for the original processing: Because the immunoSEQ output included only junctional sequences and no quality scores, the filtering could not be the same as the filtering used for full-length reads. To assign V/J genes and CDR3, sequences were annotated using PyIR, a Python wrapper for IgBLAST v1.9, with IMGT germline references. Reads were filtered out if the reads had weak V/J assignments (E-value above 1e-6), no CDR3, stop codons, out-of-frame junctions, or ambiguous translated residues. A V3J clonotype was defined by an identical inferred V gene, J gene, and CDR3 amino acid sequence. Percentage overlap between repertoires was calculated by dividing the number of shared unique clonotypes by the size of the smaller repertoire. RTK rarefaction, the Chao1 estimator, and Recon v2.1 estimates of unobserved clonotypes were used to assess repertoire richness. Generation probabilities for all TCRbeta clonotypes obtained by the gDNA method from several donors were computed using OLGA. The immuneACCESS repertoire file appears here via TCRdb, limited to in-frame rearrangements. These files lack a portion of the clones; in checked studies, under half of the deficit traces to unresolved V genes, and the cause of the others is not known. The V and J calls and clone size come from that table; D and trimming were worked out from the DNA. Within this sample are about 530,000 clones, with almost 97% of them counted one time only. The ten largest account for 0.06% of the sample.

Donors were healthy HIV-negative adults with no recently reported acute infections or vaccinations. All donors were Caucasian adults living in Nashville, Tennessee, USA. CD4+ T cells were enriched through magnetic negative selection, after which naive cells were positively selected on CD45RA and the remaining negative fraction served as the memory subset. Blood was obtained by leukapheresis, after which PBMCs were separated by Ficoll-Histopaque density gradient centrifugation and cryopreserved in liquid nitrogen vapor phase. Purity and quantity of every magnetically sorted T cell population were checked by analytical flow cytometry. Genomic DNA was isolated from each sorted fraction and quantified by UV absorbance on a Nanodrop 2000c.

What was sequenced was naive CD4+ T cells sorted from blood. The cell subset or site label corresponds to: CD45RA+ positively selected. Recombination linked TRBV30 to TRBJ2-3; 10 central bases correspond to TRBD2. This clonotype originated in a woman aged 30 to 39 in good health. In nucleotides, the sequence is TGTGCCTGGACTAGCGGGAGTATAGATACGCAGTATTTT. Its amino acids are CAWTSGSIDTQYF.